This TCR beta chain stems from a study of T-cell reconstitution after alpha-beta-depleted transplantation in children. With 5 bases clipped from V and 7 bases from J, the junction kept 7 bases outside the gene matches. This CDR3 contains 14 residues. In germline, CDR1 is DFQATT, CDR2 SNEGSKA (reference sequence). Library preparation (for TCRbeta) was performed with unique molecular identifiers. TCRdb recomputed calls from the PCR reads with MiXCR, one row per CDR3 protein. The sample carries approximately 520,000 distinct CDR3 sequences, approximately 32% recorded once. In this sample, this clonotype turned up many times.

Sequenced material: PBMCs from the stem cell graft donor, taken from the stem cell graft. This TCR was sampled from a human donor who donated a stem cell graft to a child with aplastic anemia. The V gene is TRBV20-1, the J gene TRBJ2-1; 11 nucleotides line up with TRBD2. The DNA for the CDR3 is TGCAGTGCTGCACTAGCGGGAGTCACGAATGAGCAGTTCTTC. Translation gives CSAALAGVTNEQFF.